The TCR beta chain described here comes from a study of blood T cell repertoires in COVID-19. The table came from immunoSEQ multiplex PCR; TCRdb's copy has only in-frame clones and leaves some out. The sample has over 250,000 clones, 89% seen once. In its sample, this clone was seen a few times. Trimming pared 4 bases from V and 5 bases from J, leaving 22 bases between. This CDR3 comprises 17 residues. From germline, CDR1 is SGHRS and CDR2 YFSETQ. Sequenced sample: peripheral blood. The V call is TRBV5-1, the J call TRBJ2-1; the D gene is possibly TRBD1 (5 bases). The receptor's source is a man aged 45 to 65 with acute or convalescent COVID-19. The CDR3 DNA reads TGCGCCAGCAGCCCACGACCCCCAGGGTACAACAACAATGAGCAGTTCTTC. Translated: CASSPRPPGYNNNEQFF.